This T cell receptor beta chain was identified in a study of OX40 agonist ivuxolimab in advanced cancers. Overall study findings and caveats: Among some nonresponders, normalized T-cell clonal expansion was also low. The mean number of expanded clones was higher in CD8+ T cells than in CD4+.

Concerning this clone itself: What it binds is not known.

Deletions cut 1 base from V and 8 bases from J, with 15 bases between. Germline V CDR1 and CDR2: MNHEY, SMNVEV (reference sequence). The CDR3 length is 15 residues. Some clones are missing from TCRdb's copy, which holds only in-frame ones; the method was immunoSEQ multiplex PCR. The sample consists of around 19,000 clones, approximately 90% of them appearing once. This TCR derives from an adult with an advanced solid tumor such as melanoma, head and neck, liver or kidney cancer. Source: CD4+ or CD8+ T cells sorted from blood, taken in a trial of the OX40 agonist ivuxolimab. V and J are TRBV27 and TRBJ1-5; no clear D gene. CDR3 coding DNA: TGTGCCAGCAGTTTATTTGGTAATGCTGGGGAGCCCCAGCATTTT. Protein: CASSLFGNAGEPQHF.